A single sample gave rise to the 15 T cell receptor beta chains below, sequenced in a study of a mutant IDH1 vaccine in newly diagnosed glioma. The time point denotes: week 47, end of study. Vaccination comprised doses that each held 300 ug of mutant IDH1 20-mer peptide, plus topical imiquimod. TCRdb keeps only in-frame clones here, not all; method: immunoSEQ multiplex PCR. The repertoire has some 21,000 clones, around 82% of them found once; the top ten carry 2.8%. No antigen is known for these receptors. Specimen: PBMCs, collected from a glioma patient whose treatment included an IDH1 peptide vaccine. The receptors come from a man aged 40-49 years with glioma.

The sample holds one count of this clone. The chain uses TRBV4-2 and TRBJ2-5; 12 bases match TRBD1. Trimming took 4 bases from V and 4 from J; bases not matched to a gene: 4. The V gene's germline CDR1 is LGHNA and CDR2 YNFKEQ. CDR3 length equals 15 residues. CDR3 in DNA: TGTGCCAGCAGCCTGGGACAGGGGGCCGGAGAGACCCAGTACTTC. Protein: CASSLGQGAGETQYF.

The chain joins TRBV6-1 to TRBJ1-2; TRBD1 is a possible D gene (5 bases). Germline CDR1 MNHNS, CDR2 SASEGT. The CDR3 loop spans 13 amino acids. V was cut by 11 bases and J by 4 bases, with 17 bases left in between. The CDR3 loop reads CAGGVQAGYGYTF. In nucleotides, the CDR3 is TGTGCCGGGGGGGTACAGGCGGGCTATGGCTACACCTTC.

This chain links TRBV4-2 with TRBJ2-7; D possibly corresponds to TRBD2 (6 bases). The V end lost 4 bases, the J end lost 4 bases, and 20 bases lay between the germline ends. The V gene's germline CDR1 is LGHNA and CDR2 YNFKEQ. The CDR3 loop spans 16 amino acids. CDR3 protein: CASSPRRGEHHYEQYF. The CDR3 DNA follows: TGTGCCAGCAGCCCAAGGCGGGGAGAACACCATTACGAGCAGTACTTC.

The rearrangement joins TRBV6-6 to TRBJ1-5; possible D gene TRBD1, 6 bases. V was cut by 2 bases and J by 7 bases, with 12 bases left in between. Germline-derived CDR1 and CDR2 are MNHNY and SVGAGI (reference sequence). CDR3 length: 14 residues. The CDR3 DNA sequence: TGTGCCAGCAGTTACACCGGGGGCAGGCAGCCCCAGCATTTT. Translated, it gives CASSYTGGRQPQHF.

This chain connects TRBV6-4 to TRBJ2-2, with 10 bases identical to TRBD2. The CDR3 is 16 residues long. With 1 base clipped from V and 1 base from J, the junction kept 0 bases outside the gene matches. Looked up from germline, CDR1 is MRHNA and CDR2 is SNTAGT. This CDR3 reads CASSDLAGGNTGELFF. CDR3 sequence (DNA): TGTGCCAGCAGTGACTTAGCGGGAGGGAACACCGGGGAGCTGTTTTTT.

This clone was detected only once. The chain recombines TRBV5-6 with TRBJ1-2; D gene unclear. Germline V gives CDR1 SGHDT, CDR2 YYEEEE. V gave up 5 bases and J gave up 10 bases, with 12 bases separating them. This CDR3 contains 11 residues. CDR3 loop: CASSSGLTYTF. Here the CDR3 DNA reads TGTGCCAGCAGTTCGGGGTTAACCTACACCTTC. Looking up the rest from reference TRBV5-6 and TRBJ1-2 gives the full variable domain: DAGVTQSPTHLIKTRGQQVTLRCSPKSGHDTVSWYQQALGQGPQFIFQYYEEEERQRGNFPDRFSGHQFPNYSSELNVNALLLGDSALYLCASSSGLTYTFGSGTRLTVV.

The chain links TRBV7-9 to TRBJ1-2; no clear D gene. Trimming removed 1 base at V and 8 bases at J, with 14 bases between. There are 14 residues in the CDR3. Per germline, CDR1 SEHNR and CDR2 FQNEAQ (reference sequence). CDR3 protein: CASSLEWPGYGYTF. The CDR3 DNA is TGTGCCAGCAGCTTAGAATGGCCGGGCTACGGCTACACCTTC.

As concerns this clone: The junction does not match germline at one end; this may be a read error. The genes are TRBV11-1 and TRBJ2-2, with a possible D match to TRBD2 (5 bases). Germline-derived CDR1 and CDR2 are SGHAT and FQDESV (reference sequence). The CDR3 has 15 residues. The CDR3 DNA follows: TGTGCCAGCAGCTTAGGATTAGCGAACGCCGGGGAGCTGTTTTTT. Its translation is CASSLGLANAGELFF.

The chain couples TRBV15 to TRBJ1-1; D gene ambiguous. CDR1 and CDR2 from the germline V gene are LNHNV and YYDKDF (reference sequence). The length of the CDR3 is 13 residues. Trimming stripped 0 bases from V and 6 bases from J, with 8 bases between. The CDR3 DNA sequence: TGTGCCACCAGCAGAGAGTGGGATCCTGAAGCTTTCTTT. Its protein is CATSREWDPEAFF.

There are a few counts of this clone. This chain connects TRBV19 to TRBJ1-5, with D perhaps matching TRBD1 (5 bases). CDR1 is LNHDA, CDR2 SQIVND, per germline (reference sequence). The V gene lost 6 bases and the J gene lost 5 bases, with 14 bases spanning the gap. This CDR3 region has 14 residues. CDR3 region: CASRDRGGDQPQHF. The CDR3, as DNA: TGTGCCAGTAGGGATAGGGGAGGAGATCAGCCCCAGCATTTT.

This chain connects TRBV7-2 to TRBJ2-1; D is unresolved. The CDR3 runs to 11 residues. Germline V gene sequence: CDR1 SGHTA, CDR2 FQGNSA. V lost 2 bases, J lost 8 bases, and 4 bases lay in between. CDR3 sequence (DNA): TGTGCCAGCAGCTTATTCGATGAGCAGTTCTTC. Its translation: CASSLFDEQFF.

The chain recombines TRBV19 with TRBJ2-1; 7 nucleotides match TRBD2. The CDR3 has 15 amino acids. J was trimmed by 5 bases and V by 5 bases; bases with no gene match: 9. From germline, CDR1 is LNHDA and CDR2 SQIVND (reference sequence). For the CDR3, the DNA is TGTGCCAGTAGTCCCCGGGCAGCGGGGAACAATGAGCAGTTCTTC. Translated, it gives CASSPRAAGNNEQFF.

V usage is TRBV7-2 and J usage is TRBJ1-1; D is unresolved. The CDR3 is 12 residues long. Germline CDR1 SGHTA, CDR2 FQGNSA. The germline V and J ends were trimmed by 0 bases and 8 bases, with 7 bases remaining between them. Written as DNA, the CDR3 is TGTGCCAGCAGCTTAGCTTTTAGGGAAGCTTTCTTT. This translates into CASSLAFREAFF. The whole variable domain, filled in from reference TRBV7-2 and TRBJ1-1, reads GAGVSQSPSNKVTEKGKDVELRCDPISGHTALYWYRQSLGQGLEFLIYFQGNSAPDKSGLPSDRFSAERTGGSVSTLTIQRTQQEDSAVYLCASSLAFREAFFGQGTRLTVV.

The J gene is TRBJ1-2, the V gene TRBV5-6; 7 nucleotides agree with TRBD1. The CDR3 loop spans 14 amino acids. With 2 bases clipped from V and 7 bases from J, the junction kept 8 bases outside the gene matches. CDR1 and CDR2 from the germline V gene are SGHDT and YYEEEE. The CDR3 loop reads CASSLTGVNFGYTF. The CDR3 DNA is TGTGCCAGCAGCTTAACAGGGGTCAATTTTGGCTACACCTTC.

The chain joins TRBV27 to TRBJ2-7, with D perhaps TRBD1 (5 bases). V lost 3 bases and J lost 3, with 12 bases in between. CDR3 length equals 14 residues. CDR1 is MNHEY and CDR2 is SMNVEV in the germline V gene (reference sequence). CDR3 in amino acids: CASSFSRARYEQYF. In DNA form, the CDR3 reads TGTGCCAGCAGTTTTTCCAGGGCCCGCTACGAGCAGTACTTC.